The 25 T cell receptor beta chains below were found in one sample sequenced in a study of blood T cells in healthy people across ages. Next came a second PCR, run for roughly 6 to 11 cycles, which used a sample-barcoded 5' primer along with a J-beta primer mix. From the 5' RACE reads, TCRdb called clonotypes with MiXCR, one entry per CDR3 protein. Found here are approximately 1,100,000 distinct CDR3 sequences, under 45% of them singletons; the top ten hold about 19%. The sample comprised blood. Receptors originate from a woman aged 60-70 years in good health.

CDR3 amino acids: CASSADAPKQFF. The DNA for the CDR3 is TGCGCCAGCAGCGCGGACGCGCCCAAGCAGTTCTTC. The chain recombines TRBV5-1 with TRBJ2-1; no clear D. The CDR3 covers 12 residues. Trimming left V 4 bases short and J 11 bases short, with 13 bases between. Germline V gives CDR1 SGHRS, CDR2 YFSETQ.

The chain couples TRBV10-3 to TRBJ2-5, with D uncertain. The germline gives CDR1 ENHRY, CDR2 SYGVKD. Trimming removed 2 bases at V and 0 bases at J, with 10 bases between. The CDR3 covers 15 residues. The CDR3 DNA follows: TGTGCCATCAGTGAGACCGGTGGTTACCAAGAGACCCAGTACTTC. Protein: CAISETGGYQETQYF.

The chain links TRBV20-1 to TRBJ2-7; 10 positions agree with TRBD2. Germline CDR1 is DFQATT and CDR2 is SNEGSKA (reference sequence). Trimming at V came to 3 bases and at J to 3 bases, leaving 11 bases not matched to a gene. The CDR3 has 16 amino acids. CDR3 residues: CSASRGGSGRHYEQYF. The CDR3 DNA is TGCAGTGCTAGTCGGGGGGGTAGCGGGAGGCACTACGAGCAGTACTTC.

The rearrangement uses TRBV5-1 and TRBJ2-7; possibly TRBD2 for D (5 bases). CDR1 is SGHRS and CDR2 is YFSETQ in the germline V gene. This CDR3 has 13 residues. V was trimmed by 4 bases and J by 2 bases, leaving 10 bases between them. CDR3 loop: CASSQRMTYEQYF. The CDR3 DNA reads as TGCGCCAGCAGCCAGCGGATGACCTACGAGCAGTACTTC.

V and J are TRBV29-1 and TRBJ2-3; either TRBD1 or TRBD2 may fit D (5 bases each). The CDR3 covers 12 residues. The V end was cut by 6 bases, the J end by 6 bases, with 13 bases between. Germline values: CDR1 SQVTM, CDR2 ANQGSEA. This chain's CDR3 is CSVQGRGDTQYF. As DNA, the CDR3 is TGCAGCGTGCAGGGCCGGGGCGATACGCAGTATTTT.

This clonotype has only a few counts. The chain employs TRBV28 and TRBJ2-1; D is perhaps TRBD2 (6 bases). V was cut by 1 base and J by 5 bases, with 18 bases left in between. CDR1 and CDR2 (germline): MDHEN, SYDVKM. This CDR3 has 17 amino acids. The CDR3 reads CASSLYSGGLLDNEQFF. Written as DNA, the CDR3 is TGTGCCAGCAGTTTATATTCCGGGGGACTTCTCGACAATGAGCAGTTCTTC.

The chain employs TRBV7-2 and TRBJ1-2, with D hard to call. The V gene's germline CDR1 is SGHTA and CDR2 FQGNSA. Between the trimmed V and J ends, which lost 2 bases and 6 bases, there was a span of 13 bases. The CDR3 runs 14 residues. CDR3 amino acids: CASSLTNTADGYTF. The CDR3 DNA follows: TGTGCCAGCAGCTTAACCAACACGGCCGATGGCTACACCTTC.

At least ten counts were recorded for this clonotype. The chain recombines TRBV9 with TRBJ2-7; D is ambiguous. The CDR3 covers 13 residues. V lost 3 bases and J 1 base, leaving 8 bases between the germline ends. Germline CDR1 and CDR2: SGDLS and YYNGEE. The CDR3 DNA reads TGTGCCAGCAGCGCCGGCGGTTCCTACGAGCAGTACTTC. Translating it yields CASSAGGSYEQYF.

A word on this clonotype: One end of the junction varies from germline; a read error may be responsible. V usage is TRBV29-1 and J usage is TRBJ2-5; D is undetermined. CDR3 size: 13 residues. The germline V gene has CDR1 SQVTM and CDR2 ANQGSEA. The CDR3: CSIELAGTETQYF. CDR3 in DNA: TGCAGCATTGAACTGGCAGGAACGGAGACCCAGTACTTT.

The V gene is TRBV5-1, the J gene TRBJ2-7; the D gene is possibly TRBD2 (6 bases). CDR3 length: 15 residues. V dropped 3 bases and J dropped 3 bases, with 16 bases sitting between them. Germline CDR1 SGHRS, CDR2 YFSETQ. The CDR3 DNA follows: TGCGCCAGCAGCTCCAAGGGCGACGGGAGCTACGAGCAGTACTTC. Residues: CASSSKGDGSYEQYF.

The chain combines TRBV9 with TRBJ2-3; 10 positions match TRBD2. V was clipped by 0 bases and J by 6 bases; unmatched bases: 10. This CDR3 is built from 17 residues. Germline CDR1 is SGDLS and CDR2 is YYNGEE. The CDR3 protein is CASSVDPLAGATDTQYF. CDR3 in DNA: TGTGCCAGCAGCGTAGATCCCCTAGCGGGAGCTACCGATACGCAGTATTTT.

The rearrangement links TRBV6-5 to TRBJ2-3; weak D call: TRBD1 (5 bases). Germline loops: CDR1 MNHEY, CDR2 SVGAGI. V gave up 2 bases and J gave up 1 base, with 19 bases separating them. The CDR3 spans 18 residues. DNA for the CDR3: TGTGCCAGCAGTTACCTGCGCCTAGGGGCCCTGGGCACAGATACGCAGTATTTT. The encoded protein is CASSYLRLGALGTDTQYF.

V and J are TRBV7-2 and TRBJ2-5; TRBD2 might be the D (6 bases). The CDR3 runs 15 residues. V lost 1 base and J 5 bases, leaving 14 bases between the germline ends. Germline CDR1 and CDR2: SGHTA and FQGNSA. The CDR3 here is CASSLEHGRSETQYF. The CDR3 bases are TGTGCCAGCAGCTTAGAGCACGGGAGATCGGAGACCCAGTACTTC.

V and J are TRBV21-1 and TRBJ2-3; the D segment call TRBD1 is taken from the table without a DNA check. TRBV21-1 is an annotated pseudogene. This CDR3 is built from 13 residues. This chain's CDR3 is CASSADNTDTQYF. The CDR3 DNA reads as TGTGCCAGCAGCGCGGACAACACAGATACGCAGTATTTT.

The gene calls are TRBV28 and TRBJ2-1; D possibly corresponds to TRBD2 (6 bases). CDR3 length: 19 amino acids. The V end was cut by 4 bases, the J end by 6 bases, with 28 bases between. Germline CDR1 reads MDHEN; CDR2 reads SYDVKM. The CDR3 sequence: CASSSPGAGSSLATNEQFF. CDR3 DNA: TGTGCCAGCAGTTCCCCCGGGGCAGGGAGTTCCCTAGCGACCAATGAGCAGTTCTTC. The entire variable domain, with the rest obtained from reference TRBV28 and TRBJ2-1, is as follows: DVKVTQSSRYLVKRTGEKVFLECVQDMDHENMFWYRQDPGLGLRLIYFSYDVKMKEKGDIPEGYSVSREKKERFSLILESASTNQTSMYLCASSSPGAGSSLATNEQFFGPGTRLTVL.

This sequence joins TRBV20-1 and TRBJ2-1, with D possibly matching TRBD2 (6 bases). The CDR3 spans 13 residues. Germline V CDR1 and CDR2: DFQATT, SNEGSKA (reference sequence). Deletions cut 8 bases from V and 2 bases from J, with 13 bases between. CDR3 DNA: TGCAGTCCCCTCGGCGGGACCTACAATGAGCAGTTCTTC. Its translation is CSPLGGTYNEQFF.

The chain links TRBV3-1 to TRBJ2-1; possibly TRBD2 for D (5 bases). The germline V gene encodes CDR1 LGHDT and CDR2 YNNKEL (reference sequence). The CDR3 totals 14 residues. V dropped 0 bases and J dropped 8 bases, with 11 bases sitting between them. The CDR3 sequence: CASSQDRGADEQFF. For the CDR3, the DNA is TGTGCCAGCAGCCAAGATCGGGGAGCCGATGAGCAGTTCTTC.

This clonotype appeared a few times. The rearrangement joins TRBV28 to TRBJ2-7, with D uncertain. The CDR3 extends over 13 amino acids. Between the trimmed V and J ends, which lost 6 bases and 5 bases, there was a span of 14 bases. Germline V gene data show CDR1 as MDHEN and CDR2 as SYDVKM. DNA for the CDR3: TGTGCCAGCAGCTGGGGTCAACGGGACGAGCAGTACTTC. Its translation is CASSWGQRDEQYF.

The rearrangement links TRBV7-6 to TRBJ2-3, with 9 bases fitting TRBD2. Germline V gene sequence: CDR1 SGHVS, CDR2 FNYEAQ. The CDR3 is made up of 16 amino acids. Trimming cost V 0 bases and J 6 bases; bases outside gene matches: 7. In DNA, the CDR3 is TGTGCCAGCAGCTTAGCGGCTAGCGGGATCGTTGATACGCAGTATTTT. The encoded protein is CASSLAASGIVDTQYF.

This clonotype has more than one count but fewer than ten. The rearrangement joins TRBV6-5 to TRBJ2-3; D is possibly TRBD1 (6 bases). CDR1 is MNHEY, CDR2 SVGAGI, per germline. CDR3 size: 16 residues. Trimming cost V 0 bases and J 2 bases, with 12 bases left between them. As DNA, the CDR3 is TGTGCCAGCAGTTACTCCCTCGGGACAAACACAGATACGCAGTATTTT. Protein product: CASSYSLGTNTDTQYF.

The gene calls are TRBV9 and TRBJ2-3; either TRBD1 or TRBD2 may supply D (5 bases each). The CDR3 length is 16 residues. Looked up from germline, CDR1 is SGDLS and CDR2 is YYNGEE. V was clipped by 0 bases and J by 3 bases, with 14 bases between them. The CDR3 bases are TGTGCCAGCAGCGTAGTTGTAGGGGAGCGGACAGATACGCAGTATTTT. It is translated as CASSVVVGERTDTQYF.

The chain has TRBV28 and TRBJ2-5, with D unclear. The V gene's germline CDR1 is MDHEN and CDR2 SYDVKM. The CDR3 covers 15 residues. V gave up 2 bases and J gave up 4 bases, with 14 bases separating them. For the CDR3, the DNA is TGTGCCAGCAGTTTACTTCTAGAAACGGGAGAGACCCAGTACTTC. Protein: CASSLLLETGETQYF. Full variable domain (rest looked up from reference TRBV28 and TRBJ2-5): DVKVTQSSRYLVKRTGEKVFLECVQDMDHENMFWYRQDPGLGLRLIYFSYDVKMKEKGDIPEGYSVSREKKERFSLILESASTNQTSMYLCASSLLLETGETQYFGPGTRLLVL.

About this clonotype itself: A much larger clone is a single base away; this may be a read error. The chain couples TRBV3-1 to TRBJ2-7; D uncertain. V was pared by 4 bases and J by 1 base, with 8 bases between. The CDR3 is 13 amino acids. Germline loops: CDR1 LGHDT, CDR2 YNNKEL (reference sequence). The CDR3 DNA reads TGTGCCAGCAGCCGTCGTCAATCCTACGAGCAGTACTTC. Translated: CASSRRQSYEQYF.

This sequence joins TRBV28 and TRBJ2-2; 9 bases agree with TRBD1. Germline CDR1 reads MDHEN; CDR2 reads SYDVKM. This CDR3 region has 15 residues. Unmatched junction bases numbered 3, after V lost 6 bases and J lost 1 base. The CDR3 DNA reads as TGTGCCAGCAGCCGGGGACAGGGGAACACCGGGGAGCTGTTTTTT. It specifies CASSRGQGNTGELFF.

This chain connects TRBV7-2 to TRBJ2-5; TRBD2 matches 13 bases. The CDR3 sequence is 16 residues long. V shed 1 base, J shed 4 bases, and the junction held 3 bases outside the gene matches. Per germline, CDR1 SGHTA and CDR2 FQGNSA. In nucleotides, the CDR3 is TGTGCCAGCAGCTTAGTAGGACTAGCGGGAGTAGAGACCCAGTACTTC. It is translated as CASSLVGLAGVETQYF.